The 30 T cell receptor beta chains presented below share a single source sample, sequenced in a study of blood T cell repertoires in COVID-19. Assay: immunoSEQ multiplex PCR; the TCRdb copy retains only in-frame clones and omits some. This sample yields 200,000 to 300,000 clones, of which around 80% are seen a single time; more than 25% belongs to the top ten. What was sequenced was peripheral blood. The receptors here all came from a middle-aged man with acute or convalescent COVID-19.

The J gene is TRBJ2-5, the V gene TRBV6-5, with 9 bases that match TRBD2. V was pared by 6 bases and J by 8 bases, with 13 bases of the junction left unmatched. The germline CDR1 and CDR2 sequences are MNHEY and SVGAGI. CDR3 length equals 15 residues. The CDR3 DNA reads TGTGCCAGCAGCTCCACAGTGCGGGAGGGGGAAACCCAGTACTTC. This encodes CASSSTVREGETQYF.

The chain has TRBV2 and TRBJ2-5, with D perhaps TRBD1 (6 bases). The CDR3 totals 14 residues. V was trimmed by 2 bases and J by 4 bases, leaving 11 bases between them. The germline CDR1 and CDR2 sequences are SNHLY and FYNNEI. The CDR3 DNA sequence: TGTGCCAGCAGTGAATACAGGGTGGGAGAGACCCAGTACTTC. As protein: CASSEYRVGETQYF.

The V call is TRBV5-4, the J call TRBJ2-3; 10 bases are shared with TRBD2. With V trimmed by 4 bases and J by 3 bases, 5 bases remained unmatched. Germline V gene data show CDR1 as SGHNT and CDR2 as YYREEE (reference sequence). The CDR3 covers 15 residues. The CDR3 nucleotides are TGTGCCAGCAGCCCCGGGACTAGCGAGACAGATACGCAGTATTTT. Encoded protein: CASSPGTSETDTQYF.

The chain has TRBV2 and TRBJ2-1; 8 bases map to TRBD2. The CDR3 loop spans 14 amino acids. V dropped 6 bases and J dropped 7; count of bases not matched to a gene: 8. Germline values: CDR1 SNHLY, CDR2 FYNNEI. Here the CDR3 reads CASRTLAGRNEQFF. Here the CDR3 DNA reads TGTGCCAGCAGAACCTTAGCGGGGAGAAATGAGCAGTTCTTC.

The chain uses TRBV30 and TRBJ1-4, with TRBD1 matching 9 bases. CDR1 and CDR2 from the germline V gene are GTSNPN and SVGIG (reference sequence). This CDR3 is built from 12 residues. The CDR3 DNA reads TGTGCTTGGGGACAGGGACTCGAAAAACTGTTTTTT. Protein sequence: CAWGQGLEKLFF. Full variable domain (outside the CDR3, taken from reference TRBV30 and TRBJ1-4): SQTIHQWPATLVQPVGSPLSLECTVEGTSNPNLYWYRQAAGRGLQLLFYSVGIGQISSEVPQNLSASRPQDRQFILSSKKLLLSDSGFYLCAWGQGLEKLFFGSGTQLSVL.

The chain employs TRBV28 and TRBJ1-2; D ambiguous. Per germline, CDR1 MDHEN and CDR2 SYDVKM. V was cut by 5 bases and J by 1 base, with 11 bases left in between. The CDR3 consists of 14 residues. In DNA form, the CDR3 reads TGTGCCAGCAGTCAAATGAGCCTTAACTATGGCTACACCTTC. This encodes CASSQMSLNYGYTF.

This sequence joins TRBV5-1 and TRBJ1-5; possible D gene TRBD1, 6 bases. The CDR3 loop spans 13 amino acids. Germline CDR1 SGHRS, CDR2 YFSETQ. Trimming took off 4 bases at V and 5 bases at J, with 10 bases between the two ends. The CDR3 DNA is TGCGCCAGCAGCATGGACAGAGATCAGCCCCAGCATTTT. This translates into CASSMDRDQPQHF.

This chain uses TRBV14 with TRBJ2-7; 8 bases agree with TRBD1. Germline lookup yields CDR1 SGHDN and CDR2 FVKESK. The trim removed 2 bases at V and 13 bases at J, leaving 10 bases unmatched. This CDR3 has 13 residues. CDR3 sequence (DNA): TGTGCCAGCAGCCAAACTTCCGGGACAGGACGATACTTC. Its protein is CASSQTSGTGRYF.

The chain is built from TRBV19 and TRBJ1-5; possible D gene TRBD1, 5 bases. In germline, CDR1 is LNHDA, CDR2 SQIVND (reference sequence). V lost 6 bases, J lost 5 bases, and 17 bases lay in between. The CDR3 totals 15 residues. CDR3 protein: CASRPQGGIDQPQHF. The CDR3 nucleotides are TGTGCCAGTAGACCTCAGGGAGGTATCGATCAGCCCCAGCATTTT.

The chain recombines TRBV27 with TRBJ1-5, with unresolved D. This CDR3 region has 12 residues. The germline gives CDR1 MNHEY, CDR2 SMNVEV (reference sequence). The ends were cut back, 8 bases at V and 5 bases at J, with 10 bases in the middle. The CDR3 spells CASRGRDQPQHF. In DNA form, the CDR3 reads TGTGCCAGCCGGGGAAGGGATCAGCCCCAGCATTTT.

The gene calls are TRBV4-1 and TRBJ1-1, with a possible D match to TRBD1 (5 bases). Deletions cut 2 bases from V and 0 bases from J, with 13 bases between. CDR3 size: 16 residues. Germline assignment: CDR1 MGHRA and CDR2 YSYEKL. CDR3 in amino acids: CASSQNSGEVNTEAFF. DNA for the CDR3: TGCGCCAGCAGCCAAAATTCGGGGGAGGTGAACACTGAAGCTTTCTTT.

The genes are TRBV7-2 and TRBJ1-1, with D tentatively TRBD1 (6 bases). V lost 3 bases to trimming and J lost 5 bases, with 13 bases between them. CDR1 is SGHTA, CDR2 FQGNSA, per germline. The CDR3 is made up of 14 amino acids. CDR3 loop: CASSFKGGGTEAFF. The CDR3 DNA is TGTGCCAGCAGCTTTAAAGGGGGGGGAACTGAAGCTTTCTTT.

The genes are TRBV5-1 and TRBJ2-7, with TRBD2 matching 11 bases. Germline-derived CDR1 and CDR2 are SGHRS and YFSETQ. This CDR3 is built from 17 residues. Trimming cost V 5 bases and J 5 bases; bases outside gene matches: 15. The CDR3 loop is CASSMTVIAGGLHEQYF. In nucleotides, the CDR3 is TGCGCCAGCAGTATGACCGTTATAGCGGGAGGGCTACACGAGCAGTACTTC.

V is TRBV7-9 and J is TRBJ2-5, with a tentative D call TRBD1 (6 bases). Germline V lookup: CDR1 SEHNR, CDR2 FQNEAQ (reference sequence). The CDR3 runs to 14 residues. Trimming left V 5 bases short and J 5 bases short, with 15 bases between. The CDR3 here is CASSLGQRRETQYF. The CDR3 DNA is TGTGCCAGCAGCCTCGGACAGAGGAGGGAGACCCAGTACTTC. The full variable domain, its missing parts supplied by reference TRBV7-9 and TRBJ2-5, is DTGVSQNPRHKITKRGQNVTFRCDPISEHNRLYWYRQTLGQGPEFLTYFQNEAQLEKSRLLSDRFSAERPKGSFSTLEIQRTEQGDSAMYLCASSLGQRRETQYFGPGTRLLVL.

The chain has TRBV3-1 (or the pseudogene TRBV3-2) and TRBJ1-1; 8 bases fit TRBD1. V shed 5 bases and J 1 base; nucleotides not matched to a gene: 6. The CDR3 has 15 residues. Germline assignment: CDR1 LGHDT and CDR2 YNNKEL (reference sequence). CDR3 in amino acids: CASSLRTGQNTEAFF. CDR3 in DNA: TGTGCCAGCAGCTTGCGGACAGGGCAGAACACTGAAGCTTTCTTT.

This sequence joins TRBV21-1 and TRBJ2-6; TRBD1 reflects the table's D call only, with no check against the DNA. TRBV21-1 constitutes a pseudogene. The CDR3 loop spans 17 amino acids. CDR3 protein: CASSNPSGVEGANVLTF. The CDR3 DNA reads TGTGCCAGCAGCAACCCTTCAGGGGTGGAGGGGGCCAACGTCCTGACTTTC.

The genes are TRBV10-1 and TRBJ2-2; tentative D call: TRBD2 (5 bases). CDR3 length: 15 amino acids. Trimming pared 5 bases from V and 0 bases from J, leaving 10 bases between. Germline V gene lookup returns CDR1 WNHNN and CDR2 SYGVQD (reference sequence). The CDR3 sequence is CASSLGVANTGELFF. In DNA, the CDR3 is TGCGCCAGCAGTTTGGGAGTGGCGAACACCGGGGAGCTGTTTTTT.

The gene calls are TRBV5-1 and TRBJ2-5; the D gene is possibly TRBD1 (5 bases). The CDR3 consists of 15 residues. Trimming removed 0 bases at V and 5 bases at J, with 14 bases between. The germline V gene encodes CDR1 SGHRS and CDR2 YFSETQ. CDR3 protein: CASSLGAGNGETQYF. The CDR3 DNA reads as TGCGCCAGCAGCTTGGGGGCAGGGAACGGGGAGACCCAGTACTTC.

The chain couples TRBV20-1 to TRBJ2-1, with 10 bases matching TRBD2. V was pared by 3 bases and J by 5 bases, with 7 bases of the junction left unmatched. Germline V CDR1 and CDR2: DFQATT, SNEGSKA (reference sequence). The CDR3 runs 15 residues. CDR3 amino acids: CSASPGLADNNEQFF. The CDR3 DNA reads as TGCAGTGCTAGTCCAGGACTAGCGGATAACAATGAGCAGTTCTTC.

The chain links TRBV5-4 to TRBJ2-5; 8 nucleotides align to TRBD1. Germline lookup yields CDR1 SGHNT and CDR2 YYREEE (reference sequence). Unmatched junction bases numbered 4, after V lost 4 bases and J lost 5 bases. This CDR3 contains 13 residues. The CDR3 region has the DNA TGTGCCAGCAGCATGACAGGGGAGGAGACCCAGTACTTC. Residues: CASSMTGEETQYF.

V usage is TRBV7-3 and J usage is TRBJ2-7; D unclear. This CDR3 has 14 residues. Trimming removed 0 bases at V and 3 bases at J, with 9 bases between. Germline V lookup: CDR1 SGHTA, CDR2 FQGTGA. CDR3 in amino acids: CASSLTPTNYEQYF. Here the CDR3 DNA reads TGTGCCAGCAGCTTAACACCCACAAACTACGAGCAGTACTTC. Supplemented by reference TRBV7-3 and TRBJ2-7, the full variable domain reads GAGVSQTPSNKVTEKGKYVELRCDPISGHTALYWYRQSLGQGPEFLIYFQGTGAADDSGLPNDRFFAVRPEGSVSTLKIQRTERGDSAVYLCASSLTPTNYEQYFGPGTRLTVT.

This rearrangement joins TRBV30 to TRBJ2-1; 15 bases are a match to TRBD2. Unmatched junction bases numbered 3, after V lost 1 base and J lost 8 bases. This CDR3 has 15 amino acids. The germline CDR1 and CDR2 sequences are GTSNPN and SVGIG (reference sequence). The CDR3 bases are TGTGCCTGGAGTGGGACTAGCGGGAGGGGAGATGAGCAGTTCTTC. Translated: CAWSGTSGRGDEQFF.

The chain is built from TRBV18 and TRBJ1-4; 7 nucleotides align to TRBD1. Germline assignment: CDR1 KGHSH and CDR2 LQKENI. The CDR3 has 14 amino acids. J was trimmed by 7 bases and V by 5 bases; bases with no gene match: 7. The CDR3 is CASSSDRVGEKLFF. DNA of the CDR3: TGTGCCAGCTCATCTGACAGGGTTGGTGAAAAACTGTTTTTT.

CDR3 in DNA: TGTGCCAGCAGTTTAAGGGACAGGGGCTTCTTC. Translating gives CASSLRDRGFF. The chain employs TRBV12-3 or TRBV12-4 and TRBJ2-1, with 10 bases aligning to TRBD1. The CDR3 consists of 11 residues. The V segment lost 2 bases and the J segment 16 bases; nucleotides outside the gene matches: 2.

The genes are TRBV9 and TRBJ2-1, with 12 nucleotides matching TRBD2. The CDR3 is 15 residues long. Trimming removed 4 bases from V and 8 bases from J; junction bases left unmatched: 7. The germline V gene has CDR1 SGDLS and CDR2 YYNGEE. CDR3 sequence reads: CASSLSTSGRDEQFF. As DNA, the CDR3 is TGTGCCAGCAGCCTATCGACTAGCGGGAGAGATGAGCAGTTCTTC.

This rearrangement joins TRBV2 to TRBJ2-7; TRBD2 agrees at 9 bases. Trimming took 6 bases from V and 7 from J; bases not matched to a gene: 7. Germline-derived CDR1 and CDR2 are SNHLY and FYNNEI. The CDR3 extends over 13 amino acids. CDR3: CASRLGLAGEQYF. The CDR3 coding sequence is TGTGCCAGCAGGCTGGGACTAGCAGGAGAGCAGTACTTC. Full variable domain (remainder filled in from reference TRBV2 and TRBJ2-7): EPEVTQTPSHQVTQMGQEVILRCVPISNHLYFYWYRQILGQKVEFLVSFYNNEISEKSEIFDDQFSVERPDGSNFTLKIRSTKLEDSAMYFCASRLGLAGEQYFGPGTRLTVT.

The rearrangement uses TRBV29-1 and TRBJ2-2; D is possibly TRBD1 (6 bases). The CDR3 totals 14 residues. Germline CDR1 is SQVTM and CDR2 is ANQGSEA. The V gene lost 0 bases and the J gene lost 4 bases, with 9 bases spanning the gap. CDR3: CSVEESQGTGELFF. For the CDR3, the DNA is TGCAGCGTTGAAGAATCACAGGGCACCGGGGAGCTGTTTTTT.

The chain employs TRBV5-5 and TRBJ2-7; D not certain. The CDR3 runs 15 residues. Germline-derived CDR1 and CDR2 are SGHKS and YYEKEE (reference sequence). V dropped 4 bases and J dropped 4 bases, with 18 bases sitting between them. This CDR3 is CASSVARLPNYEQYF. For the CDR3, the DNA is TGTGCCAGCAGCGTGGCGCGCTTGCCCAATTACGAGCAGTACTTC.

This rearrangement joins TRBV18 to TRBJ2-3; unclear D gene. This CDR3 has 14 residues. The germline V and J ends were trimmed by 3 bases and 4 bases, with 11 bases remaining between them. The germline gives CDR1 KGHSH, CDR2 LQKENI. In DNA, the CDR3 is TGTGCCAGCTCACCTTCTTCTCCGGCAGATACGCAGTATTTT. This translates into CASSPSSPADTQYF.

The chain uses TRBV5-1 and TRBJ1-1, with a possible D match to TRBD1 (5 bases). Trimming removed 0 bases at V and 4 bases at J, with 7 bases between. The length of the CDR3 is 13 residues. Germline lookup yields CDR1 SGHRS and CDR2 YFSETQ. CDR3 amino acids: CASSLGGATEAFF. The CDR3 DNA reads as TGCGCCAGCAGCTTGGGTGGGGCCACTGAAGCTTTCTTT.